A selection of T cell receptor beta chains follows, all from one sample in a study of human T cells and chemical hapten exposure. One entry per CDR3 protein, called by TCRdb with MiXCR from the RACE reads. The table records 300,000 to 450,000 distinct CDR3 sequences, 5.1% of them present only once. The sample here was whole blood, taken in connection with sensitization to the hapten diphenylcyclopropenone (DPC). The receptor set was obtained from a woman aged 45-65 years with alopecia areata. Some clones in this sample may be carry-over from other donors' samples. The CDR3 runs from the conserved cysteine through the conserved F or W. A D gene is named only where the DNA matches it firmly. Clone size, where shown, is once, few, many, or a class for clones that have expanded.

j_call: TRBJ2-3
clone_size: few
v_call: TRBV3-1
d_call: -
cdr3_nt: TGTGCCAGCAGCCAAGAATCGGTAGTGGGGGCCACAGATACGCAGTATTTT
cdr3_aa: CASSQESVVGATDTQYF

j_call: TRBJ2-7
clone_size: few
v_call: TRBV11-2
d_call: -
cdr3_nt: TGTGCCAGCAGCCCCGCCGGCGAACTCACCTACGAGCAGTACTTC
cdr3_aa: CASSPAGELTYEQYF

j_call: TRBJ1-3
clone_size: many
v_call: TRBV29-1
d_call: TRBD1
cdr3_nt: TGCAGCGTTGAAGGACAGGGAGGAAACACCATATATTTT
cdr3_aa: CSVEGQGGNTIYF

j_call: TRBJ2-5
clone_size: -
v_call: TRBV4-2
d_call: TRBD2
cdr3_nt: TGTGCCAGCAGCCCACCGGGGGGTGGAAGAGAGACCCAGTACTTC
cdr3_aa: CASSPPGGGRETQYF

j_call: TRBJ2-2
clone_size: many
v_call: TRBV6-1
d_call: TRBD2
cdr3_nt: TGTGCCAGCAGGGAGGGGAAATTACAGCGGGAGATTCCCGGGGAGCTGTTTTTT
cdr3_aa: CASREGKLQREIPGELFF

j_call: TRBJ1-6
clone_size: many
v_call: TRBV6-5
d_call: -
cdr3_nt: TGTGCCAGCAGTTACTCGCAAGAGGGCAATTCACCCCTCCACTTT
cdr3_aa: CASSYSQEGNSPLHF

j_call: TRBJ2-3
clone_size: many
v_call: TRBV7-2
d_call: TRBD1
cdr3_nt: TGTGCCAGCAGCTTAGAAGCGGACAGGGTCACAGATACGCAGTATTTT
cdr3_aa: CASSLEADRVTDTQYF

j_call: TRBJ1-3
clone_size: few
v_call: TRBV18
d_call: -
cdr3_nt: TGTGCCAGCTCACCGGTCTCTGGAAACACCATATATTTT
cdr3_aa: CASSPVSGNTIYF

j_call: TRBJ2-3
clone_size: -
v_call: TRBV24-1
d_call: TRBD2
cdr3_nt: TGTGCCACCAGTGATTTTACTAGCGGTGGAGATACGCAGTATTTT
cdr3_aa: CATSDFTSGGDTQYF

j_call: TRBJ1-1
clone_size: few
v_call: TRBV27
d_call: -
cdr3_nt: TGTGCCAGCAGTCCCCAGATCGGGGGGGTCACTGAAGCTTTCTTT
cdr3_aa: CASSPQIGGVTEAFF

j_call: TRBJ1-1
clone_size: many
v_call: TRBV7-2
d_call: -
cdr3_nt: TGTGCCAGCAGCTTAGCGTTGTTCCAAGAAGCTTTCTTT
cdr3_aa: CASSLALFQEAFF

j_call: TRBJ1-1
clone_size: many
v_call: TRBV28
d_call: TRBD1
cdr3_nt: TGTGCCAGCAGCAACCAACAGGGGGCGCTGATCACTGAAGCTTTCTTT
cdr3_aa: CASSNQQGALITEAFF

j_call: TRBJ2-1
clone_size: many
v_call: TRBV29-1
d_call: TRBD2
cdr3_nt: TGCAGCCTGGGACGGATAAGCGGGAGCTTCCTCAATGAGCAGTTCTTC
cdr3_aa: CSLGRISGSFLNEQFF

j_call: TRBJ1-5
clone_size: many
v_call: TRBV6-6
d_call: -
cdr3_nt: TGTGCCAGCAGTGGGTCTGGACAGACTTATAGCAATCAGCCCCAGCATTTT
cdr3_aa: CASSGSGQTYSNQPQHF

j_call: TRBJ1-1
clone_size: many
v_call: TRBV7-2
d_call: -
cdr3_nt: TGTGCCAGCAGCTTAGTTAATGGGGTCCTTTTTGAAGCTTTCTTT
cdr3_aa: CASSLVNGVLFEAFF

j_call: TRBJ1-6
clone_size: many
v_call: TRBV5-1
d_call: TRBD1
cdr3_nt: TGCGCCAGCAGCTTGGCCGGGACAGAAAATTCACCCCTCCACTTT
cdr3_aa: CASSLAGTENSPLHF

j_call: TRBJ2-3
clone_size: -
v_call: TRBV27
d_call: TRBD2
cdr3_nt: TGTGCCAGCAGGCCCGGGGGGGGCTCTCCTAGCACAGATACGCAGTATTTT
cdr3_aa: CASRPGGGSPSTDTQYF

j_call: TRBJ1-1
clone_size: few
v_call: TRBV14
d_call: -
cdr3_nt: TGTGCCAGCAGCCAAGATGTGACGTTGAACACTGAAGCTTTCTTT
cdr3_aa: CASSQDVTLNTEAFF

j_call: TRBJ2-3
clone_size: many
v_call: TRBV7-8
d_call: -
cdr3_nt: TGTGCCAGCAGCTTATCTAGCAGAAGCACAGATACGCAGTATTTT
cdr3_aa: CASSLSSRSTDTQYF

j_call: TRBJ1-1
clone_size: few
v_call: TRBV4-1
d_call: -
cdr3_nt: TGCGCCAGCAGCCAAGCTTTCGGTGAAGCTTTCTTT
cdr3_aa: CASSQAFGEAFF

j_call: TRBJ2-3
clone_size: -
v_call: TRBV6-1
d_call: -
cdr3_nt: TGTGCCAGCACTTTACCCCGATTGGCAACAGATACGCAGTATTTT
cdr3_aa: CASTLPRLATDTQYF

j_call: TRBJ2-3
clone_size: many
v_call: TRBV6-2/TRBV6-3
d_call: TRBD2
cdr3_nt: TGTGCCAGCAGTTACTCGTCCGGGACTAGCCTTACGCAGTATTTT
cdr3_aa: CASSYSSGTSLTQYF

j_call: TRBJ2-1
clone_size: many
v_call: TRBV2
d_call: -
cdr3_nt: TGTGCCAGCAGTGGCGCGCAATACAATGAGCAGTTCTTC
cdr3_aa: CASSGAQYNEQFF

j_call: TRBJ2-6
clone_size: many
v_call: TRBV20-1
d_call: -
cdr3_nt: TGCAGTGCTAGAGATCTGAGAGGACTCAAATCTGGGGCCAACGTCCTGACTTTC
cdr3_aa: CSARDLRGLKSGANVLTF

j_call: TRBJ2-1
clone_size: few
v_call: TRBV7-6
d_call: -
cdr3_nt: TGTGCCAGCAGCTTAGAAGGGGACGGTGAGCAGTTCTTC
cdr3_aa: CASSLEGDGEQFF

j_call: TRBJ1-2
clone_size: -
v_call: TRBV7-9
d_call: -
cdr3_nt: TGTGCCAGCAGCTTAGTTCCCCTGCGGGCAGGGGATGGCTACACCTTC
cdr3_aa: CASSLVPLRAGDGYTF

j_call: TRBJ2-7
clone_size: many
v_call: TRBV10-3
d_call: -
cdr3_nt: TGTGCCATCAGTGAGTCGGCGGGACGCTCCTACGAGCAGTACTTC
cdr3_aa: CAISESAGRSYEQYF

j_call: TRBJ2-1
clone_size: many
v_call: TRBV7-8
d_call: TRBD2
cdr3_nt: TGTGCCAGCAGCGGACTAGCGGGGTCCAATGAGCAGTTCTTC
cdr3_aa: CASSGLAGSNEQFF

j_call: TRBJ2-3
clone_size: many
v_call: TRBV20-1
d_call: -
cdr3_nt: TGCAGTGCTAGAGTGGACGGGAGCACAGATACGCAGTATTTT
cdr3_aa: CSARVDGSTDTQYF

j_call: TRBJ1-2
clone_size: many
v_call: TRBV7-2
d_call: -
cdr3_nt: TGTGCCAGCAGCTTAGCAGACAGGCTCCATGGCTACACCTTC
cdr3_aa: CASSLADRLHGYTF

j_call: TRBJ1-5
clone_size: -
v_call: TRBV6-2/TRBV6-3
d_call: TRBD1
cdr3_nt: TGTGCCAGCAGGACAGGGACGGGAAGCAATCAGCCCCAGCATTTT
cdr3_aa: CASRTGTGSNQPQHF

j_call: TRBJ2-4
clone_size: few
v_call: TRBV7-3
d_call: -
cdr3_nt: TGTGCCAGCAGCCAAAACGGCCTAGCCAAAAACATTCAGTACTTC
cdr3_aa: CASSQNGLAKNIQYF

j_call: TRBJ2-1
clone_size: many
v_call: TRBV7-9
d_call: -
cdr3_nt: TGTGCCAGCAGCTTAGCGAATGAGCAGTTCTTC
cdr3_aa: CASSLANEQFF

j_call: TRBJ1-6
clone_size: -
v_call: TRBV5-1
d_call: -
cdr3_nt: TGCGCCAGCAGCTTAGTCCCACCAGGGGATTCACCCCTCCACTTT
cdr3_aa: CASSLVPPGDSPLHF

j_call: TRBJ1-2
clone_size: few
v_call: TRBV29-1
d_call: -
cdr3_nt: TGCAGCGTTGAAGACAGGAACGGTATCACCTTC
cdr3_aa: CSVEDRNGITF

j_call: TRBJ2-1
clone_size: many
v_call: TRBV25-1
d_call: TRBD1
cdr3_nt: TGTGCCAGCAGTGATCCCAGGGGGCTCCACAATGAGCAGTTCTTC
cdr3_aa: CASSDPRGLHNEQFF

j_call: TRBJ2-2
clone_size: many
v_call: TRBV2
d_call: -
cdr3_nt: TGTGCCAGCACCCTAAGAGACACCGGGGAGCTGTTTTTT
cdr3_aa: CASTLRDTGELFF

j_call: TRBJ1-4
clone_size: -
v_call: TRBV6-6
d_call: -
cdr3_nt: TGTGCCAGCAGTGCCGGGGCGCGAACTAATGAAAAACTGTTTTTT
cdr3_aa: CASSAGARTNEKLFF

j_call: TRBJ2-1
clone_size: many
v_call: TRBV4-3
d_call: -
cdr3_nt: TGCGCCAGCAGCCCCCACCCCCAGAACAATGAGCAGTTCTTC
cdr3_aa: CASSPHPQNNEQFF

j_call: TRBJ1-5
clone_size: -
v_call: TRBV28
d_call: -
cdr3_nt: TGTGCCAGCAGTTTTGGAGTTCCCTTTAATCAGCCCCAGCATTTT
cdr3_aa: CASSFGVPFNQPQHF

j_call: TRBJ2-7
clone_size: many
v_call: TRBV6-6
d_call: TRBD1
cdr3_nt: TGTGCCAGCAGTTACTCGGGGCAGGGGGCCTACGAGCAGTACTTC
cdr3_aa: CASSYSGQGAYEQYF

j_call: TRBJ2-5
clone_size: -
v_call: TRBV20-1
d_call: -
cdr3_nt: TGCAGTGCTAGACCGGGACAAGAGACCCAGTACTTC
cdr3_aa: CSARPGQETQYF

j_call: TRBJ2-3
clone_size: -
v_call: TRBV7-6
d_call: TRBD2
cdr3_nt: TGTGCCAGCAGCCGTTCCCCTAGCGGGAGCGGAGGGGGCACAGATACGCAGTATTTT
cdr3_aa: CASSRSPSGSGGGTDTQYF

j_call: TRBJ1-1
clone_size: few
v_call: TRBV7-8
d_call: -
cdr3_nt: TGTGCCAGCAGTCTCCCGAGGGCCATGAACACTGAAGCTTTCTTT
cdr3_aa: CASSLPRAMNTEAFF

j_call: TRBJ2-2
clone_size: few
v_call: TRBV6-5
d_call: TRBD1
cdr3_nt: TGTGCCAGCAGTTACCGCTCAGGGGGCGCGGGCGGGGAGCTGTTTTTT
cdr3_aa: CASSYRSGGAGGELFF

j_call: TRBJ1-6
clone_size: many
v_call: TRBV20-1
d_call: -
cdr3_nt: TGCAGTGCTAGTTACGGGGGCCTAGGGAATTCACCCCTCCACTTT
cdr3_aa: CSASYGGLGNSPLHF

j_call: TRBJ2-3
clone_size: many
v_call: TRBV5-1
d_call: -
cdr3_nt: TGCGCCAGCAGCCCCGGGACAACGACTAGCACAGATACGCAGTATTTT
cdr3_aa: CASSPGTTTSTDTQYF

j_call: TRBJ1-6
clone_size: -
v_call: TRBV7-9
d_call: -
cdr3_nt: TGTGCCAGCAGCTTAGCTTCCGGGGGTGCCACCTATAATTCACCCCTCCACTTT
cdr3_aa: CASSLASGGATYNSPLHF

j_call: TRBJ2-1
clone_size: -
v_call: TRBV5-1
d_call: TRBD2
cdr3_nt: TGCGCCAGCAGCTCTCGGACTAGCGGGGGATTCCATGAGCAGTTCTTC
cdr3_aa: CASSSRTSGGFHEQFF

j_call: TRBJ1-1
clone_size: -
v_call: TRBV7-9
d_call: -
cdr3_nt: TGTGCCAGCAGGGGGAGCCTTGGTCTCAGGGAAGCTTTCTTT
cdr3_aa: CASRGSLGLREAFF

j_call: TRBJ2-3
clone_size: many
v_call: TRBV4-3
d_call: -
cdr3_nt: TGCGCCAGCAGCCAAGCGGATACTAGCACAGATACGCAGTATTTT
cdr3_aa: CASSQADTSTDTQYF

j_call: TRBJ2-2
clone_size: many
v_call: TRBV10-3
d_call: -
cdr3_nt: TGTGCCACCCACGGAGGGTTCGCTTACACCGGGGAGCTGTTTTTT
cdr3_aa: CATHGGFAYTGELFF

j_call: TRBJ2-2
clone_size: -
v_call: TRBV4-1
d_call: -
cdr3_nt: TGCGCCAGCAGCTCGATACTGAACACCGGGGAGCTGTTTTTT
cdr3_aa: CASSSILNTGELFF